The following is a T cell receptor (beta chain) sequence with its context. No cognate antigen has been identified for it. The record has no base qualities; no much larger clone is one base away. The library relied on the immunoSEQ multiplex PCR assay. A mixture of 60 forward primers for TCR Vbeta segments and 13 reverse primers for TCR Jbeta segments was used in the multiplex PCR. Amplification of the CDR3 region of rearranged TCR beta genes was performed with a multiplex PCR assay on genomic DNA. The amplified TCR beta libraries were sequenced on the Illumina HiSeq System as 87-base-pair reads. The authors' analysis ran thus. A later analysis counted around 72 million unique TCR beta chains across the 666 repertoires, and some 11 million of these chains were shared by at least two donors. Raw reads were error-corrected and collapsed into unique sequences by a nearest-neighbor algorithm in which closely related sequences were merged to remove PCR and sequencing errors. CDR3 sequences were aligned to IMGT reference sequences to assign V, D and J gene segments. For a sequence to be retained, a match of at least six nucleotides to both a V gene segment and a J gene segment was required. Rearrangements were called productive when the CDR3 lacked stop codons and stayed in frame with V and J; all others were non-productive. CDR3 was defined by IMGT convention, running from the second conserved V-encoded cysteine to the conserved J-encoded phenylalanine. In an earlier analysis of approximately 590 of the donors, sequences lacking an unambiguous match to a single V gene segment were excluded. An earlier analysis of some 610 of the donors called V segments functional above 56.7% productive rearrangements and segregating when the between-donor standard deviation exceeded 5%. To diagnose cytomegalovirus status from the catalog of TCR beta chain sequences, a statistical classification framework was built. V and J gene assignment, in a later analysis, came from comparing TCR nucleotide sequences with IMGT/GENE-DB human TR gene sequences. The TCRdist pipeline was used in a later analysis to assign CDR3 sequences and most-parsimonious VDJ recombination scenarios. In a later analysis, each TCR beta chain was defined by its CDR3 amino acid sequence together with its V-gene family, and reads lacking a unique V-gene family were excluded. In a later analysis, 500 to 650 highly shared, low-generation-probability nucleotide sequences were removed to address suspected cross-contamination and a sequencing artifact. In a later analysis, a clonal expansion index was calculated for each public chain from normalized within-repertoire ranks of inferred template counts. In a later analysis, generation probabilities were computed with a VDJ recombination model fitted to out-of-frame rearrangements, and the resulting probabilities were checked against IGoR. Hypergeometric tests were used in a later analysis to score TCR-TCR, TCR-HLA and TCR-CMV co-occurrence, with a repertoire-size bias correction applied to the TCR pairs. In a later analysis, false discovery rates were estimated by permuting HLA or CMV assignments 20 times. A later analysis grouped co-occurring TCRs with DBSCAN, adding TCRdist sequence similarity when clustering within HLA-allele-positive subsets. Repertoires with fewer than 30,000 or more than 120,000 public chains, plus five repertoires with anomalous nucleotide sharing, were excluded from co-occurrence clustering. TCRdb re-hosts the immuneACCESS table, in-frame sequences only. Its copies lack some clones; in the studies checked, an unresolved V gene accounts for under half of them, and the cause for the rest is not known. D and trimming were read from the DNA, whereas the V and J calls and clone size are those reported in that table. In all, the sample holds under 150,000 clones, and 81% of those were seen once. The leading ten clones occupy 3.9% of the sample.

Inclusive of the bounding cysteine and phenylalanine, the CDR3 is 17 residues long. Solely the CDR3 DNA is kept, with 51 bases framed from the first base. Clipping removes 0 bases from V and 3 bases from J, with 5 as the unmatched junction base count. Sequences LGHNA (CDR1) and YSLEER (CDR2) are obtained from the germline V gene. The entry originates in a study of cytomegalovirus exposure and HLA in healthy donors listed by TCRdb under 2017. A note on the overall study: An earlier analysis of fewer than 750 of the donors reported under 300 Gb of sequence data and 100 million to 120 million unique TCR beta sequences obtained from some 200 million T cells. Approximately 300 gigabases of sequencing data and approximately 80 million unique TCR sequences were included in an early release covering roughly 600 HLA-typed donors. Among the roughly 410 genotyped donors, around 81% belonged to the genetic ancestry cluster associated with self-reported Caucasian donors. The study was designed to test whether signatures of past pathogen exposure could be identified by cataloging public T cell receptors. The study used immunosequencing to profile the T cell repertoires of hundreds of subjects and linked those repertoires to cytomegalovirus serostatus. Along with the roughly 670-subject first cohort, a separate validation cohort of over a hundred different subjects was used. To predict cytomegalovirus infection status, the study combined high-throughput TCR immunosequencing, statistical association of individual TCRs with disease status, and machine learning. A later analysis re-examined previously published TCR beta repertoires from more than 650 donors and added high-resolution HLA genotyping to investigate patterns of TCR occurrence. Rather than using new phenotypic data, the later analysis identified candidate immune exposures from TCR beta sequences and from how often those sequences occurred across donors. In an earlier analysis of 587 of the donors, high-throughput TCR beta sequencing was used to judge whether each TCR beta V gene segment behaved as functional or pseudogenic. Alongside the repertoire data, information on donor age, sex, ethnicity and CMV serostatus was compiled. Genome-wide SNP genotypes for about 55% of the 666 donors were used in a later genetic analysis, which treated that subset as a discovery cohort. All discovery cohort repertoires had been generated on a single sequencing platform. Class I and class II HLA loci were covered by the typing at four-digit resolution. The number of donors typed differed by locus, with about 629-630 for A, B, C, DRB1 and DQB1, 522 for DQA1, 606 for DPA1, and 450 to 480 for DPB1. Roughly 5 DR-DQ haplotypes were handled as single units for association and clustering, since linkage in the cohort was strong. Among a few hundred genotyped donors of the cohort, an average of roughly 240,000 unique TCR beta nucleotide sequences were sequenced per donor, roughly 20% of them non-productive.

Study-level results and caveats: The classifier was reported to diagnose cytomegalovirus status with high specificity and sensitivity in both the original cohort and the validation cohort. For the cohort, immune exposure information was limited to CMV serostatus. Most TCR sequences were observed very rarely across donors, whereas some public TCRs were present in many individuals. When HLA alleles, especially DR and DQ, strongly co-occurred, attributing TCR associations to individual alleles was difficult. In a later genetic analysis, fewer N-insertions in productive TCRs were reported among donors in an Asian-associated ancestry cluster than the approximately 670-donor mean. In a later analysis, several top co-occurrence clusters were reported to appear linked to parvovirus B19, influenza, CMV and Epstein-Barr virus. Compared with equally common non-associated chains, HLA-associated TCR beta chains in a later analysis were more clonally expanded and had lower generation probabilities. A further reported finding was that TCR beta sequences accurately predicted the HLA-A and HLA-B alleles for most subjects in the first cohort. V-gene and J-gene trimming of TCR beta chains was associated with a missense DCLRE1C variant in a later genetic analysis, and the association was replicated in an independent cohort. It was suggested by the authors that the approach could potentially be generalized to other disease states and immunological phenotypes. An earlier analysis of around 600 of the donors showed that most TCR beta V segments appeared in productive rearrangements either about 87% or about 30% of the time, which broadly matched IMGT annotations. The 87-base-pair reads could not distinguish some IMGT-functional V segments, including TRBV6-2 and TRBV6-3, so those segments were excluded. This cohort had only TCR beta chains sequenced, and the lack of alpha or paired-chain data limited which features could be detected. The sequencing pipeline was judged likely to have produced a cluster of highly shared sequence variants as a technical artifact. A later analysis associated 15,000 to 20,000 TCR beta sequences with specific HLA alleles at a false discovery rate of 0.05. A few of the identified cytomegalovirus-associated TCR beta chains were confirmed in vitro to be specific for cytomegalovirus antigens. Presence/absence analyses assumed roughly uniform sequencing depth across donors, an assumption that may not hold. Correlated functional status among segregating V segments might be attributable to linkage disequilibrium, but an unknown experimental factor could not be ruled out. The earlier analysis of 587 of the donors excluded about 16 rarely observed V segments, including chromosome 9 orphons, because counts were too low. Because HLA typing was unavailable for some donors at each locus, only the typed subset was used in association tests. A total of 150 or so TCR beta chains were listed by the study as associated with cytomegalovirus. In a later analysis, TCR association rates were found to vary across HLA loci, with the most associated TCRs seen for DRB1 alleles and the fewest for HLA-C alleles. Most CMV-associated TCR beta chains appeared to be HLA-restricted in a later analysis, and the HLA associations seemed to be driven largely by CMV exposure.

The cohort was made up of approximately 700 healthy bone marrow donors. Cohort members were all nominally healthy when sampled, although unrecorded immune exposures were likely present. The donor tested CMV seronegative, placing the donor among the 350 or so seronegative members of the cohort. Each donor provided a peripheral blood sample, and peripheral blood mononuclear cells were used for TCR beta sequencing. The Qiagen DNeasy Blood Extraction Kit was used to extract genomic DNA from the blood cell samples. Sequenced input: PBMCs. This clonotype was obtained from a woman aged 25-40 years in good health and CMV-seronegative. The chain is encoded by TRBV4-3 joined to TRBJ2-7; 13 bases in between match TRBD2. The CDR3 is CASSQDWTSGSFYEQYF. The DNA sequence is TGCGCCAGCAGCCAAGACTGGACTAGCGGGAGTTTCTACGAGCAGTACTTC.